This passage covers 18 T cell receptor beta chains from one sample sequenced in a study of T cells after yellow fever vaccination. MiXCR, run by TCRdb on the 5' RACE reads, gives a single entry per CDR3 protein. The table lists some 27,000 distinct CDR3 sequences, 6.3% of them singletons. The source material was PBMCs, either bulk or a sorted T-cell subset (CD4+, CD8+, memory, or dextramer-sorted; not recorded which), sampled on the day of the yellow fever booster vaccination. These TCRs come from a man in his thirties or forties who received the YFV17D yellow fever vaccine.

This clonotype occurred a few times. The V and J genes are TRBV15 and TRBJ2-7, with 9 bases that match TRBD1. This CDR3 comprises 15 residues. The V and J ends lost 3 bases and 2 bases, in that order; junction bases with no gene match: 5. Per germline, CDR1 LNHNV and CDR2 YYDKDF (reference sequence). The CDR3 region is CATSRGTGPTYEQYF. The CDR3 bases are TGTGCCACCAGCAGGGGGACAGGGCCCACCTACGAGCAGTACTTC.

The DNA of the CDR3 is TGTGCCAGTGCAGACAGTCTAGCCAAAAACATTCAGTACTTC. Translating it yields CASADSLAKNIQYF. The chain uses TRBV19 and TRBJ2-4; D may be TRBD1 (5 bases). CDR1 and CDR2 from the germline V gene are LNHDA and SQIVND (reference sequence). Trimming left V 8 bases short and J 0 bases short, with 11 bases between. This CDR3 contains 14 residues.

This clonotype appeared many times. The chain combines TRBV19 with TRBJ2-7; no reliable D call. Germline V lookup: CDR1 LNHDA, CDR2 SQIVND (reference sequence). Between the trimmed V and J ends, which lost 8 bases and 7 bases, there was a span of 27 bases. There are 16 residues in the CDR3. CDR3 sequence: CASSPFDPILPLEQYF. The CDR3 region has the DNA TGTGCCAGTTCACCATTCGACCCCATCCTCCCCTTGGAGCAGTACTTC.

The chain links TRBV7-2 to TRBJ2-7, with 8 bases lining up with TRBD1. The CDR3 is 15 amino acids. The V gene's germline CDR1 is SGHTA and CDR2 FQGNSA. The ends lost 5 bases at V and 2 bases at J; junction bases unmatched: 8. The chain's CDR3 is CTSSPDRVVTYEQYF. In DNA, the CDR3 is TGTACCAGCAGCCCGGACAGGGTCGTAACCTACGAGCAGTACTTC.

This sequence joins TRBV6-2 or TRBV6-3 and TRBJ2-5; TRBD1 matches 9 bases. CDR1 and CDR2 from the germline V gene are MNHEY and SVGEGT. Trimming at V came to 5 bases and at J to 3 bases, leaving 1 base not matched to a gene. The CDR3 contains 13 residues. In nucleotides, the CDR3 is TGTGCCAGCAGTCGGACAGGGGAAGAGACCCAGTACTTC. It codes for CASSRTGEETQYF.

By share, this clonotype counts as medium-sized. The chain combines TRBV7-6 with TRBJ2-4; TRBD1 is a possible D gene (6 bases). The CDR3 is 18 amino acids. Trimming removed 6 bases at V and 0 bases at J, with 21 bases between. Germline-derived CDR1 and CDR2 are SGHVS and FNYEAQ. The CDR3 DNA follows: TGTGCCAGCAGGCGCGCAGGGGCCCAGACCCTAGCCAAAAACATTCAGTACTTC. Encoded protein: CASRRAGAQTLAKNIQYF.

This clonotype was counted at least ten times. V is TRBV11-2 and J is TRBJ2-2, with D unclear. V shed 7 bases and J shed 7 bases, with 16 bases lying between them. CDR1 SGHAT and CDR2 FQNNGV come from the germline V gene. The CDR3 sequence is 14 residues long. CDR3 loop: CASTLRPADGELFF. CDR3 DNA sequence: TGTGCCAGCACCCTCCGCCCAGCAGACGGGGAGCTGTTTTTT.

On this clonotype: A much larger clone sits a single nucleotide away, making a read error possible. This chain links TRBV20-1 with TRBJ2-1; 7 bases are shared with TRBD2. This CDR3 has 14 amino acids. The germline gives CDR1 DFQATT, CDR2 SNEGSKA (reference sequence). The CDR3 loop reads CSAPESGTYNQQFF. CDR3 DNA: TGCAGTGCCCCCGAAAGCGGGACCTACAATCAGCAGTTCTTC.

This clonotype has ten or more counts. CDR3 sequence: CASSPGTGPNEQFF. CDR3 nucleotide sequence: TGTGCCAGCAGCCCCGGGACAGGACCCAATGAGCAGTTCTTC. This chain connects TRBV7-3 to TRBJ2-1; the match to TRBD1 covers 8 bases. The V segment lost 5 bases and the J segment 6 bases; nucleotides outside the gene matches: 6. The V gene's germline CDR1 is SGHTA and CDR2 FQGTGA. CDR3 length equals 14 residues.

This clonotype was counted ten times or more. The CDR3 DNA reads TGTGCCAGCAGTTCGCGACCCTTCGGAGGCGGACAGGGGAGAAGAATGAACACTGAAGCTTTCTTT. This translates into CASSSRPFGGGQGRRMNTEAFF. The chain carries TRBV6-6 and TRBJ1-1, with 9 positions matching TRBD1. The CDR3 loop spans 22 amino acids. V shed 4 bases and J 0 bases; nucleotides not matched to a gene: 24. The germline gives CDR1 MNHNY, CDR2 SVGAGI (reference sequence).

This clonotype was counted many times. The chain has TRBV6-2 or TRBV6-3 and TRBJ2-2, with 13 bases lining up with TRBD2. CDR3 length: 16 residues. The V gene's germline CDR1 is MNHEY and CDR2 SVGEGT. Unmatched junction bases numbered 1, after V lost 1 base and J lost 5 bases. The CDR3 nucleotides are TGTGCCAGCAGTTACTTGACTAGCGGGAGGACCGGGGAGCTGTTTTTT. Its translation: CASSYLTSGRTGELFF.

This clonotype was observed many times. The rearrangement uses TRBV7-2 and TRBJ2-2; 12 nucleotides agree with TRBD2. V lost 4 bases and J lost 4; bases outside the gene matches: 4. The CDR3 has 16 amino acids. The germline V gene encodes CDR1 SGHTA and CDR2 FQGNSA. The CDR3 DNA reads as TGTGCCAGCAGCTCTCGACTAGCGGGGGTCACCGGGGAGCTGTTTTTT. This encodes CASSSRLAGVTGELFF. Together with reference TRBV7-2 and TRBJ2-2, the CDR3 gives the full variable domain: GAGVSQSPSNKVTEKGKDVELRCDPISGHTALYWYRQSLGQGLEFLIYFQGNSAPDKSGLPSDRFSAERTGGSVSTLTIQRTQQEDSAVYLCASSSRLAGVTGELFFGEGSRLTVL.

This clonotype was picked up many times. The chain uses TRBV5-1 and TRBJ2-1, with D possibly being TRBD2 (6 bases). The germline V gene has CDR1 SGHRS and CDR2 YFSETQ. The CDR3 covers 13 residues. Between the trimmed V and J ends, which lost 5 bases and 2 bases, there was a span of 8 bases. CDR3 coding DNA: TGCGCCAGCAGGGAGGGCACCTACAATGAGCAGTTCTTC. Its translation: CASREGTYNEQFF.

This clonotype was seen many times. The V and J genes are TRBV4-2 and TRBJ2-1; D gene uncertain. CDR3 size: 15 residues. Trimming removed 2 bases at V and 3 bases at J, with 11 bases between. CDR1 is LGHNA, CDR2 YNFKEQ, per germline. CDR3 nucleotides: TGTGCCAGCAGCCAACTATCCAGAGACTACAATGAGCAGTTCTTC. This sequence encodes CASSQLSRDYNEQFF.

This clonotype has only a few counts. The CDR3 loop is CASSLHLAGLDGYTF. CDR3 sequence (DNA): TGTGCCAGCAGCTTACACCTGGCAGGGTTGGATGGCTACACCTTC. The chain has TRBV7-2 and TRBJ1-2; D might be TRBD1 (5 bases). From germline, CDR1 is SGHTA and CDR2 FQGNSA. This CDR3 comprises 15 residues. Trimming pared 2 bases from V and 6 bases from J, leaving 16 bases between.

This clonotype was counted at least ten times. V gene TRBV16 combines with J gene TRBJ2-2, with no clear D. V shed 1 base and J shed 6 bases, with 6 bases lying between them. Germline V gene lookup returns CDR1 KGHSY and CDR2 FQNENV. CDR3 length: 13 residues. DNA for the CDR3: TGTGCCAGCAGCCAATTTGAGGCCGGGGAGCTGTTTTTT. The encoded protein is CASSQFEAGELFF.

This clonotype was seen many times. V gene TRBV7-9 combines with J gene TRBJ2-5, with a possible D match to TRBD1 (7 bases). Germline V CDR1 and CDR2: SEHNR, FQNEAQ (reference sequence). V gave up 8 bases and J gave up 1 base, with 20 bases separating them. The CDR3 consists of 16 residues. This CDR3 reads CASGAGQPTIQETQYF. The CDR3 nucleotides read TGTGCCAGCGGTGCGGGACAGCCAACAATCCAAGAGACCCAGTACTTC.

In this sample, this clonotype turned up many times. V usage is TRBV7-8 and J usage is TRBJ2-1, with D possibly being TRBD2 (5 bases). Germline CDR1 SGHVS, CDR2 FQNEAQ. The germline V and J ends were trimmed by 2 bases and 2 bases, with 10 bases remaining between them. This CDR3 region has 15 residues. CDR3 amino acids: CASSLSGMAYNEQFF. The CDR3 DNA reads as TGTGCCAGCAGCTTAAGCGGCATGGCCTACAATGAGCAGTTCTTC.